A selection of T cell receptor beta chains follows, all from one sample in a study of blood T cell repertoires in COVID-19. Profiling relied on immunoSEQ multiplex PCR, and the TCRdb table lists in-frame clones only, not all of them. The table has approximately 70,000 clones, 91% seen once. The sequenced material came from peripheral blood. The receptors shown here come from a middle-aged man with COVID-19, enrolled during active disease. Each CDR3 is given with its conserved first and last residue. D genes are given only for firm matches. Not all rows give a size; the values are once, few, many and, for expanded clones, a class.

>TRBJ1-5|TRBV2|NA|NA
CASTRGGQPQHF
TGTGCCAGCACCCGAGGTGGGCAGCCCCAGCATTTT
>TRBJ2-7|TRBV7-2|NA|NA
CASSLVAGASYEQYF
TGTGCCAGCAGCTTAGTGGCGGGGGCCTCCTACGAGCAGTACTTC
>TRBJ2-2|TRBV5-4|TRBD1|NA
CASSLKGQGNTGELFF
TGTGCCAGCAGCTTGAAGGGACAGGGGAACACCGGGGAGCTGTTTTTT
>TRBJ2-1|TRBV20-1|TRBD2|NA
CSASIPGLAVREQFF
TGCAGTGCTAGTATACCGGGACTAGCGGTGCGCGAGCAGTTCTTC
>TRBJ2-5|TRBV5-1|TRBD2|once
CASSLTNSGVGQETQYF
TGCGCCAGCAGCTTAACTAATAGCGGGGTTGGCCAAGAGACCCAGTACTTC
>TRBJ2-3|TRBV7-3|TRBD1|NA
CASSLRDRALDTQYF
TGTGCCAGCAGCTTAAGGGACAGGGCGCTGGATACGCAGTATTTT
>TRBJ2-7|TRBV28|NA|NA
CASSSTAYEQYF
TGTGCCAGCAGTTCCACGGCCTACGAGCAGTACTTC
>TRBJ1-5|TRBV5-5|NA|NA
CASSPDTGNQPQHF
TGTGCCAGCAGCCCCGACACGGGCAATCAGCCCCAGCATTTT
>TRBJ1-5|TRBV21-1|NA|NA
CASSKRGQPQHF
TGTGCCAGCAGCAAAAGGGGTCAGCCCCAGCATTTT
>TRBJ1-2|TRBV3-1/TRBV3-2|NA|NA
CASSQQRDISTYGYTF
TGTGCCAGCAGCCAACAACGGGACATATCAACCTATGGCTACACCTTC
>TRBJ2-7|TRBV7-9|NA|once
CASSWRTDSYEQYF
TGTGCCAGCAGCTGGAGGACTGATTCCTACGAGCAGTACTTC
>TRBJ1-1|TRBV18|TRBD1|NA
CASSPRGPNTEAFF
TGTGCCAGCTCACCCAGGGGGCCAAACACTGAAGCTTTCTTT
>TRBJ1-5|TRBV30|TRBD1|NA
CAAGQGNQPQHF
TGTGCCGCGGGACAGGGGAATCAGCCCCAGCATTTT
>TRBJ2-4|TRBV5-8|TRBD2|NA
CASSFSGVDIQYF
TGTGCCAGCAGCTTTAGCGGGGTTGACATTCAGTACTTC
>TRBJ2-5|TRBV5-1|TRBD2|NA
CASSLGLLAGGEETQYF
TGCGCCAGCAGCTTGGGGCTACTAGCGGGGGGCGAAGAGACCCAGTACTTC
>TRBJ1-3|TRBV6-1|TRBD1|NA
CASSDGQDFGNTIYF
TGTGCCAGCAGTGACGGACAGGACTTTGGAAACACCATATATTTT
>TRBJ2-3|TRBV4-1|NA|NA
CASSQAHGAATDTQYF
TGCGCCAGCAGCCAAGCCCATGGCGCGGCGACAGATACGCAGTATTTT
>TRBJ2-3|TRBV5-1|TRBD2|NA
CASSLGLAGASTDTQYF
TGCGCCAGCAGCTTGGGCCTAGCGGGGGCTAGCACAGATACGCAGTATTTT
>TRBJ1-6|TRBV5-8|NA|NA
CASSWGRSSYNSPLHF
TGTGCCAGCAGCTGGGGGCGGAGCTCCTATAATTCACCCCTCCACTTT
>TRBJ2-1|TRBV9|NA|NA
CASSVAQHNEQFF
TGTGCCAGCAGCGTAGCACAGCACAATGAGCAGTTCTTC
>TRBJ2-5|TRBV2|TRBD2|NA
CASRLDSGGAKTQYF
TGTGCCAGCCGCCTAGATAGCGGGGGGGCGAAGACCCAGTACTTC
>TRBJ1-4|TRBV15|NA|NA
CATSLSRAPNEKLFF
TGTGCCACCAGCTTATCCAGGGCACCTAATGAAAAACTGTTTTTT
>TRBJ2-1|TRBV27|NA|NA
CASSIGWVNEQFF
TGTGCCAGCAGTATCGGGTGGGTCAATGAGCAGTTCTTC
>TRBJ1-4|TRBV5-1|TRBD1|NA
CASSQGQGREKLFF
TGCGCCAGCAGCCAAGGACAGGGTCGCGAAAAACTGTTTTTT
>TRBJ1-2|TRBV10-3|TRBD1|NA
CATEQGAGDYGYTF
TGTGCCACCGAACAGGGGGCAGGGGACTATGGCTACACCTTC
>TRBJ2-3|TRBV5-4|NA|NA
CASSLPHTDTQYF
TGTGCCAGCAGCTTGCCCCATACAGATACGCAGTATTTT
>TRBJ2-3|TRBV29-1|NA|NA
CSVVSFQGDTQYF
TGCAGCGTTGTCTCCTTTCAGGGAGATACGCAGTATTTT
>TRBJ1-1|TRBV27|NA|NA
CASTPVAGGSQNTEAFF
TGTGCCAGCACGCCCGTTGCTGGGGGGTCCCAGAACACTGAAGCTTTCTTT
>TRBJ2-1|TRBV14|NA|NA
CASSQEAAFHNYRNEQFF
TGTGCCAGCAGCCAAGAGGCGGCATTTCATAACTATAGGAATGAGCAGTTCTTC
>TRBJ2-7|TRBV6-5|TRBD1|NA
CASSYRPTGWYEQYF
TGTGCCAGCAGTTACCGTCCGACAGGGTGGTACGAGCAGTACTTC
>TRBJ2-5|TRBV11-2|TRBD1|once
CASTRDRGLETQYF
TGTGCCAGCACCAGGGACAGGGGGCTCGAGACCCAGTACTTC
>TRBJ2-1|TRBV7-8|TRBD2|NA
CASSLGTRNEQFF
TGTGCCAGCAGCTTGGGGACTAGGAATGAGCAGTTCTTC
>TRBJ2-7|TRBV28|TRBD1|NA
CASSLPGGTYEQYF
TGTGCCAGCAGTTTGCCAGGGGGAACCTACGAGCAGTACTTC
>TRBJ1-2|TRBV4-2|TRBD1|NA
CASSQDGGTENGYTF
TGTGCCAGCAGCCAAGATGGGGGGACAGAGAATGGCTACACCTTC
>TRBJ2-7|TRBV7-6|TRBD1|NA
CASSPQTGGYYEQYF
TGTGCCAGCAGCCCCCAAACAGGGGGCTACTACGAGCAGTACTTC
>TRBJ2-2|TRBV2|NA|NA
CASGGRGMTGELFF
TGTGCCAGCGGTGGCAGGGGAATGACCGGGGAGCTGTTTTTT
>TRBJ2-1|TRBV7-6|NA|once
CASSYGGDNEQFF
TGTGCCAGCAGTTACGGCGGAGACAATGAGCAGTTCTTC
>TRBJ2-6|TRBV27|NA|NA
CASSLSTAGANVLTF
TGTGCCAGCAGTTTATCGACAGCTGGGGCCAACGTCCTGACTTTC
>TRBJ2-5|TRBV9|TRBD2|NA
CASSVAGGSETQYF
TGTGCCAGCAGCGTAGCGGGGGGGTCCGAGACCCAGTACTTC
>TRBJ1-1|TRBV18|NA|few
CASSPPEKRSEAFF
TGTGCCAGCTCACCACCTGAAAAACGGAGTGAAGCTTTCTTT
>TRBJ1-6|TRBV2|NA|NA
CASSVVAGNSPLHF
TGTGCCAGCAGTGTAGTAGCAGGGAATTCACCCCTCCACTTT
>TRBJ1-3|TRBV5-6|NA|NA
CASSLEGRSGNTIYF
TGTGCCAGCAGCTTGGAGGGGCGGAGCGGAAACACCATATATTTT
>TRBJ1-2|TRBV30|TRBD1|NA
CAWSPGTDYGYTF
TGTGCCTGGAGCCCGGGGACAGACTATGGCTACACCTTC
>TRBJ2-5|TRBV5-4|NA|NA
CASSLYSRLETQYF
TGTGCCAGCAGCTTGTATTCCAGATTGGAGACCCAGTACTTC
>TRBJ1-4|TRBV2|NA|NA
CASSGPASALGGEKLFF
TGTGCCAGCAGCGGGCCAGCATCAGCTCTAGGAGGTGAAAAACTGTTTTTT
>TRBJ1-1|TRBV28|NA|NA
CASRGGEAGNTEAFF
TGTGCCAGTAGGGGCGGGGAGGCGGGCAACACTGAAGCTTTCTTT
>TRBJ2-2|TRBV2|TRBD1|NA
CASSETGTVNTGELFF
TGTGCCAGCAGTGAAACCGGGACAGTGAACACCGGGGAGCTGTTTTTT
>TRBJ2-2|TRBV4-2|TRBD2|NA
CASSWAGDTGELFF
TGTGCCAGCAGCTGGGCGGGGGACACCGGGGAGCTGTTTTTT
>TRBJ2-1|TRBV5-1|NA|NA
CASSLGGQYYNEQFF
TGCGCCAGCAGCTTGGGAGGACAGTATTACAATGAGCAGTTCTTC
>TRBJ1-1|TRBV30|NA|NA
CAWSVPGREEAFF
TGTGCCTGGAGTGTCCCGGGGCGGGAAGAAGCTTTCTTT